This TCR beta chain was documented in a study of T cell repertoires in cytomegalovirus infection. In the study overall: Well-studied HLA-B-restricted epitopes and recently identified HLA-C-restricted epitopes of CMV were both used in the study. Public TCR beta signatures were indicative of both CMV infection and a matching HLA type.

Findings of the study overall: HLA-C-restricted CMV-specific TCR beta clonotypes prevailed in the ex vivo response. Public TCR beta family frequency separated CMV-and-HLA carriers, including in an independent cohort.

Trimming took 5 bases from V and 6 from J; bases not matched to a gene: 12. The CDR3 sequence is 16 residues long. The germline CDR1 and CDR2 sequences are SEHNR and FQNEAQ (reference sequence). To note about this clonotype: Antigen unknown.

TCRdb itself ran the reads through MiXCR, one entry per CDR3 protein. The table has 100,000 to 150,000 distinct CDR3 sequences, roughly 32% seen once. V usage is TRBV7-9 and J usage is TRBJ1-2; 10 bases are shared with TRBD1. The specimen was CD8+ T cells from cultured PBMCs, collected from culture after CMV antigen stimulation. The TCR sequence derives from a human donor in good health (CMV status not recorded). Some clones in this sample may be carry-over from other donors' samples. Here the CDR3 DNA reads TGTGCCAGCAGCCGGACAGGGGGAGTGAGGGTAGATGGCTACACCTTC. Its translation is CASSRTGGVRVDGYTF.